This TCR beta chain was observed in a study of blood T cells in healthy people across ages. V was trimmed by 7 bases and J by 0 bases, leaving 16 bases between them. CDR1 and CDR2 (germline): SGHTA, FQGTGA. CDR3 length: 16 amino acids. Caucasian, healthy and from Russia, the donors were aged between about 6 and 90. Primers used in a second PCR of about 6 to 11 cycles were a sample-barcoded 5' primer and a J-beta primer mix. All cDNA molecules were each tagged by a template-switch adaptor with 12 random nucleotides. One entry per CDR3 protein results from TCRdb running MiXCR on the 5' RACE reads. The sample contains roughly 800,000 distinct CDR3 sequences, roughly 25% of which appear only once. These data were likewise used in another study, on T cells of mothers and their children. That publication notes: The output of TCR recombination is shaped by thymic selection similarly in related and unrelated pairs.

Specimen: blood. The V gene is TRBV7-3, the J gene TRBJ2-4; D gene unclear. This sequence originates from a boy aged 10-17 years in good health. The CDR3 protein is CASNPPGWLAKNIQYF. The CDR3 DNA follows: TGTGCCAGCAACCCCCCAGGATGGTTAGCCAAAAACATTCAGTACTTC. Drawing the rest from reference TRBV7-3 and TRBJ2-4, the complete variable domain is GAGVSQTPSNKVTEKGKYVELRCDPISGHTALYWYRQSLGQGPEFLIYFQGTGAADDSGLPNDRFFAVRPEGSVSTLKIQRTERGDSAVYLCASNPPGWLAKNIQYFGAGTRLSVL.